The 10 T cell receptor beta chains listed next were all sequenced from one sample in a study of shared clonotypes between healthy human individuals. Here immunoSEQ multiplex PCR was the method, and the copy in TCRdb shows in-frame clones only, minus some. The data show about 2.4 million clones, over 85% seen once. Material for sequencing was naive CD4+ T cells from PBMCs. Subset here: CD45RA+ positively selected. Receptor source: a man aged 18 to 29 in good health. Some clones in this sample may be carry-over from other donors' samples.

This chain's CDR3 is CASSFAGTVTGELFF. The CDR3 nucleotides read TGTGCCAGCAGTTTCGCCGGGACGGTCACCGGGGAGCTGTTTTTT. The chain is built from TRBV6-5 and TRBJ2-2; D is tentatively TRBD1 or TRBD2 (5 bases each). The CDR3 spans 15 residues. The germline V and J ends were trimmed by 4 bases and 4 bases, with 13 bases remaining between them. From germline, CDR1 is MNHEY and CDR2 SVGAGI.

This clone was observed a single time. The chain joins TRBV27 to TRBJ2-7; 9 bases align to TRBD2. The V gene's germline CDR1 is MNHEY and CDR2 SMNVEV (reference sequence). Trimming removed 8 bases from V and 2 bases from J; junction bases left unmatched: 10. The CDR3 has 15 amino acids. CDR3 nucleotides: TGTGCCAGCCCCCCCAGCGGGAGGCCCCCCTACGAGCAGTACTTC. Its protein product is CASPPSGRPPYEQYF.

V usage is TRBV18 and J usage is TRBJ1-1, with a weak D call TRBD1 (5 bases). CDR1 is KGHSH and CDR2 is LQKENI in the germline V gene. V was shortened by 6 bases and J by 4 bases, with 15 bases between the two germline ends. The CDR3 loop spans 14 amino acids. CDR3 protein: CASSPGFGSTEAFF. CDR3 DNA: TGTGCCAGCTCGCCAGGGTTCGGGAGCACTGAAGCTTTCTTT.

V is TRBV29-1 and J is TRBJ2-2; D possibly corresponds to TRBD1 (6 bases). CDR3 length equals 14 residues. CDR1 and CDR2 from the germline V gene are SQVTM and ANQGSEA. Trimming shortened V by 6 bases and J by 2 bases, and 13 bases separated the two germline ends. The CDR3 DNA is TGCAGCGTGTTTGGACAGAGAAACACCGGGGAGCTGTTTTTT. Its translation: CSVFGQRNTGELFF.

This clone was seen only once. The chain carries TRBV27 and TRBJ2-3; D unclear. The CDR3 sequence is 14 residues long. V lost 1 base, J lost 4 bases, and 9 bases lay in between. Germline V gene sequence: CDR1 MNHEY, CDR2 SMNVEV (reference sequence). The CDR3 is CASSLLRSSDTQYF. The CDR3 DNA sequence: TGTGCCAGCAGTTTATTGAGGAGCTCAGATACGCAGTATTTT.

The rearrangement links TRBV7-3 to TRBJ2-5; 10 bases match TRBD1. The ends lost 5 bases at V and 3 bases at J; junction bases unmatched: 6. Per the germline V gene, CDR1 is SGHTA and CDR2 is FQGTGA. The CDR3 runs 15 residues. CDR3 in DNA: TGTGCCAGCAGCGATGCGGGGACAGGGGAAGAGACCCAGTACTTC. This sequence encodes CASSDAGTGEETQYF.

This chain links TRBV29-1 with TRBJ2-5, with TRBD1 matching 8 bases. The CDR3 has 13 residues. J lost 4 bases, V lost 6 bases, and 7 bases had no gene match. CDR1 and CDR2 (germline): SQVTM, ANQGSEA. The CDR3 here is CSVHGQGGETQYF. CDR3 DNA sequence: TGCAGCGTCCACGGACAGGGAGGAGAGACCCAGTACTTC.

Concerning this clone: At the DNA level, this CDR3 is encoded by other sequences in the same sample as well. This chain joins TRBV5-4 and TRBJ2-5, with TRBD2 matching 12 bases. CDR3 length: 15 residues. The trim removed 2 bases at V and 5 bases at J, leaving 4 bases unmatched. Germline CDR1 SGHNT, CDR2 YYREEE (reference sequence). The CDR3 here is CASSLLAGGGETQYF. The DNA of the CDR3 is TGTGCCAGCAGCTTACTAGCGGGAGGTGGGGAGACCCAGTACTTC.

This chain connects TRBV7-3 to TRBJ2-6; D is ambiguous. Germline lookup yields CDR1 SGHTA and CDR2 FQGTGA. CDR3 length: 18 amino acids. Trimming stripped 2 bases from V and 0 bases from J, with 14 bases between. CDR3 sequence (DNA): TGTGCCAGCAGCTTACTAGAGAGTTCGATCTCTGGGGCCAACGTCCTGACTTTC. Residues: CASSLLESSISGANVLTF.

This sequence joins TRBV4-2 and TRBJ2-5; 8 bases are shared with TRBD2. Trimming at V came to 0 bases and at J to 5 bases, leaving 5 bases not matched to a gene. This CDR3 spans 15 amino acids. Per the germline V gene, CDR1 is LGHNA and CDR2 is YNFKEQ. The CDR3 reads CASSQESGRIETQYF. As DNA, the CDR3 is TGTGCCAGCAGCCAAGAGAGCGGGAGAATCGAGACCCAGTACTTC.